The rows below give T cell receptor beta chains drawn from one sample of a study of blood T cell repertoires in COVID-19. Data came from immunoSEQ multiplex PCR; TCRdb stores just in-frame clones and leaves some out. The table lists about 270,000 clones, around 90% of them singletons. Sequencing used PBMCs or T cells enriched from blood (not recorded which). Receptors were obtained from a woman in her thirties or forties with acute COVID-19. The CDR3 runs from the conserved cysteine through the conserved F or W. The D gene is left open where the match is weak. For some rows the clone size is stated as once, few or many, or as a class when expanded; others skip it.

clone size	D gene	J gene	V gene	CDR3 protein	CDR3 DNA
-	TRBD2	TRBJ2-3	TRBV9	CASSVATRAGGTDTQYF	TGTGCCAGCAGCGTAGCTACCCGGGCGGGGGGTACAGATACGCAGTATTTT
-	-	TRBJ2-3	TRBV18	CASSPDGTSTDTQYF	TGTGCCAGCTCACCAGACGGGACAAGCACAGATACGCAGTATTTT
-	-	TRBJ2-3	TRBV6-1	CASSEVTGGTDTQYF	TGTGCCAGCAGTGAAGTCACGGGTGGCACAGATACGCAGTATTTT
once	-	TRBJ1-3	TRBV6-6	CASRSRGYSGNTIYF	TGTGCCAGTAGAAGCAGGGGCTACTCTGGAAACACCATATATTTT
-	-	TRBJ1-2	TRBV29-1	CSVLAAGGYTF	TGCAGCGTTTTAGCGGCAGGTGGCTACACCTTC
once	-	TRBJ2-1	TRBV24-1	CATSGAGYNEQFF	TGTGCCACCAGTGGGGCAGGTTACAATGAGCAGTTCTTC
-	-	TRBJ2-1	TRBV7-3	CASSLTGQGPYNEQFF	TGTGCCAGCAGCTTAACAGGGCAGGGCCCCTACAATGAGCAGTTCTTC
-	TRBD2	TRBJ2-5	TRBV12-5	CASGSVAGGPQETQYF	TGTGCTAGTGGTTCCGTAGCGGGAGGGCCCCAAGAGACCCAGTACTTC
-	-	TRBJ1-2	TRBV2	CASSEAYGYTF	TGTGCCAGCAGTGAGGCCTATGGCTACACCTTC
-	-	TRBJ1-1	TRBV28	CASSPPQDTEAFF	TGTGCCAGCAGTCCACCCCAGGACACTGAAGCTTTCTTT
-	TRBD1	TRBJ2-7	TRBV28	CASSSPGTGSYEQYF	TGTGCCAGCAGTTCCCCCGGGACAGGGTCCTACGAGCAGTACTTC
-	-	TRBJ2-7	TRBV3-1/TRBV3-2	CASSLRGHVPYEQYF	TGTGCCAGCAGCCTCAGGGGACACGTACCCTACGAGCAGTACTTC
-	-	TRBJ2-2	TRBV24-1	CATSDRAGTNTGELFF	TGTGCCACCAGTGATCGGGCGGGGACGAACACCGGGGAGCTGTTTTTT
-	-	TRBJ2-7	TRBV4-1	CASSQDRTYEQYF	TGCGCCAGCAGCCAAGACAGAACCTACGAGCAGTACTTC
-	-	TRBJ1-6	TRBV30	CAWSNRAGDSPLHF	TGTGCCTGGAGTAACCGGGCCGGGGATTCACCCCTCCACTTT
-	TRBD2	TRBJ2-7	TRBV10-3	CAISENSGEAYEQYF	TGTGCCATCAGTGAGAATAGCGGGGAAGCCTACGAGCAGTACTTC
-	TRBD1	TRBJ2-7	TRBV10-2	CASSPVGQGVHEQYF	TGCGCCAGCTCCCCCGTGGGACAGGGGGTCCACGAGCAGTACTTC
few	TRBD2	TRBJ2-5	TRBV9	CASSVTSGGFQETQYF	TGTGCCAGCAGCGTGACTAGCGGGGGGTTCCAAGAGACCCAGTACTTC
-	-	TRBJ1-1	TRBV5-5	CASSLAVSGLGAFF	TGTGCCAGCAGCTTGGCCGTAAGTGGCCTTGGAGCTTTCTTT
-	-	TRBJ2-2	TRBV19	CASSIARNGELFF	TGTGCCAGTAGTATAGCGCGGAACGGGGAGCTGTTTTTT
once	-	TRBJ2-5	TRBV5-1	CASSWDFSGTQYF	TGCGCCAGCAGCTGGGACTTTTCGGGGACCCAGTACTTC
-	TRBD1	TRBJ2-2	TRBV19	CASSKGQGSTGELFF	TGTGCCAGTAGTAAGGGACAGGGGAGTACCGGGGAGCTGTTTTTT
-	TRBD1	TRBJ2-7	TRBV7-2	CASSFGQGAGEQYF	TGTGCCAGCAGCTTCGGACAGGGGGCAGGCGAGCAGTACTTC
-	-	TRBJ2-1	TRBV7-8	CASSLASVSDEQFF	TGTGCCAGCAGCTTAGCTTCTGTTTCCGATGAGCAGTTCTTC
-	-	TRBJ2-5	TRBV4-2	CASSHLQGQAEETQYF	TGTGCCAGCAGCCACCTACAGGGTCAAGCCGAAGAGACCCAGTACTTC
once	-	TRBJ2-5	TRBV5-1	CASSSGQLETQYF	TGCGCCAGCAGCTCCGGACAGCTAGAGACCCAGTACTTC
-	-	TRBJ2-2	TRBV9	CASSEGLFANTGELFF	TGTGCCAGCAGCGAGGGACTCTTCGCGAACACCGGGGAGCTGTTTTTT
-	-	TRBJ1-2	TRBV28	CASIGGVYGYTF	TGTGCCAGCATCGGAGGGGTCTATGGCTACACCTTC
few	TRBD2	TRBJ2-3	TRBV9	CASSVSQRGHQGDTQYF	TGTGCCAGCAGCGTTTCCCAGCGGGGGCACCAGGGAGATACGCAGTATTTT
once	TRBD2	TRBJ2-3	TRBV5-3	CARSLVRGGSSTDTQYF	TGTGCCAGAAGCTTGGTCCGGGGGGGCTCCAGCACAGATACGCAGTATTTT
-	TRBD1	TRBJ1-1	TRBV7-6	CASSSTDRAEAFF	TGTGCCAGCAGCTCAACAGACAGGGCTGAAGCTTTCTTT
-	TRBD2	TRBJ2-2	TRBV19	CASRTSGRTGELFF	TGTGCCAGTAGGACTAGCGGACGCACCGGGGAGCTGTTTTTT
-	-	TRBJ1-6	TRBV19	CASKDYSDNSPLHF	TGTGCCAGTAAAGACTATTCCGATAATTCACCCCTCCACTTT
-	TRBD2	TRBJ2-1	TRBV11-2	CASSLGLAINNEQFF	TGTGCCAGCAGCTTAGGACTAGCGATAAACAATGAGCAGTTCTTC
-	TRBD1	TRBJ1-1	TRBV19	CASSRDRANTEAFF	TGTGCCAGTAGTAGGGACAGGGCGAACACTGAAGCTTTCTTT
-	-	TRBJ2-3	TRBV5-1	CASSLGGSTDTQYF	TGCGCCAGCAGCTTGGGAGGGAGTACAGATACGCAGTATTTT
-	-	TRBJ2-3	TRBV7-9	CASRTGDPSDTQYF	TGTGCCAGCAGAACGGGAGACCCCTCAGATACGCAGTATTTT
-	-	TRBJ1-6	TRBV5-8	CASSHRSSYNSPLHF	TGTGCCAGCAGCCACAGGAGCTCCTATAATTCACCCCTCCACTTT
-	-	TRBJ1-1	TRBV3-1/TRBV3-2	CASSRQTLTEAFF	TGTGCCAGCAGCCGACAGACGTTAACTGAAGCTTTCTTT
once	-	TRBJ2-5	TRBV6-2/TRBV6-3	CASSYERVQETQYF	TGTGCCAGCAGTTACGAGCGGGTACAAGAGACCCAGTACTTC
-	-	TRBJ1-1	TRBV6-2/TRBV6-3	CASSYSAENTEAFF	TGTGCCAGCAGTTACAGTGCGGAGAACACTGAAGCTTTCTTT
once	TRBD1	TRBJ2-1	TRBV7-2	CASSLNRGQGEQFF	TGTGCCAGCAGCTTGAACAGGGGGCAGGGTGAGCAGTTCTTC
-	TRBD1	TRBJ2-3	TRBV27	CASSLYGQGAYTQYF	TGTGCCAGCAGTTTATACGGACAGGGGGCTTATACGCAGTATTTT
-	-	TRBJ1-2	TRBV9	CASSGEGTVPNYGYTF	TGTGCCAGCAGCGGGGAGGGGACGGTACCTAACTATGGCTACACCTTC
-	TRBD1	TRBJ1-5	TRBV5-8	CASSLATGVWQPQHF	TGTGCCAGCAGCCTAGCGACAGGGGTTTGGCAGCCCCAGCATTTT
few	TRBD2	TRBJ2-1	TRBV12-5	CASGFRRGTTENNEQFF	TGTGCTAGTGGTTTTCGAAGAGGGACTACTGAGAACAATGAGCAGTTCTTC
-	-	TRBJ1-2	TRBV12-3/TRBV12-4	CASMEAARYGYTF	TGTGCCAGCATGGAGGCAGCACGCTATGGCTACACCTTC
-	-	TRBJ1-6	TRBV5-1	CASSGESSYNSPLHF	TGCGCCAGCAGCGGGGAGAGCTCCTATAATTCACCCCTCCACTTT
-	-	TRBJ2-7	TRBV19	CASSMGDRYLYGQYF	TGTGCCAGTAGTATGGGAGACAGGTATCTCTACGGGCAGTACTTC
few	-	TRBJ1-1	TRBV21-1	CASTEGVRRETEAFF	TGTGCCAGCACCGAGGGGGTAAGAAGAGAGACTGAAGCTTTCTTT
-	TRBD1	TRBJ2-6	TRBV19	CASSRDRAGANVLTF	TGTGCCAGTAGTCGCGACAGGGCTGGGGCCAACGTCCTGACTTTC
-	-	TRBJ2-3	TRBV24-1	CATSSTGTPPDTQYF	TGTGCCACCAGTTCAACAGGGACCCCTCCAGATACGCAGTATTTT
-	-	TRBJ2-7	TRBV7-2	CASSLDGTRQYF	TGTGCCAGCAGCTTAGACGGGACAAGACAGTACTTC
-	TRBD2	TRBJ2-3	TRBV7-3	CASSLAGGQSSTDTQYF	TGTGCCAGCAGCTTAGCGGGGGGGCAGAGTAGCACAGATACGCAGTATTTT
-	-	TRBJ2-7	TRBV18	CASSPPYGGEQYF	TGTGCCAGCTCACCACCGTACGGAGGCGAGCAGTACTTC